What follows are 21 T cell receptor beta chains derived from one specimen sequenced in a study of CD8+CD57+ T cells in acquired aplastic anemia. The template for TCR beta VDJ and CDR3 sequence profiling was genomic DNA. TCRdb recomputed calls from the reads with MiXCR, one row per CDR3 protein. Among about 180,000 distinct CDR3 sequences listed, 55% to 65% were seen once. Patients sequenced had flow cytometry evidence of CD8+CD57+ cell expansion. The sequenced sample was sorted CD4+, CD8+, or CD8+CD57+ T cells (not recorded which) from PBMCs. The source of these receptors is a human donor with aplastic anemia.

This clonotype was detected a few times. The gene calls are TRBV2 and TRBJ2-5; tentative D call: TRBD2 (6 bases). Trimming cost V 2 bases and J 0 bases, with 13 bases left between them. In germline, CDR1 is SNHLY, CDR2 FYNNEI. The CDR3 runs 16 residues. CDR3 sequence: CASSELGSRDQETQYF. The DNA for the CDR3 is TGTGCCAGCAGTGAACTCGGGAGCCGTGACCAAGAGACCCAGTACTTC.

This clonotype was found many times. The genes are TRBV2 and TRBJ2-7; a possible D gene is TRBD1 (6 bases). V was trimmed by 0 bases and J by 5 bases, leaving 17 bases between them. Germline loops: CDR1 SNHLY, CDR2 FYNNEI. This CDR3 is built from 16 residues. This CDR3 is CASSEAGYAGVDEQYF. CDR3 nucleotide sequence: TGTGCCAGCAGTGAAGCTGGCTACGCAGGGGTCGACGAGCAGTACTTC.

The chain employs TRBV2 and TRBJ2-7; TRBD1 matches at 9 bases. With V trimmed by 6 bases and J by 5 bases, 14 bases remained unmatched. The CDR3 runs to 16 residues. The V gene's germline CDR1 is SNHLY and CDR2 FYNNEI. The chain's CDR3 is CASSALPGQGGDEQYF. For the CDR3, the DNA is TGTGCCAGCAGCGCTCTCCCGGGACAGGGTGGCGACGAGCAGTACTTC.

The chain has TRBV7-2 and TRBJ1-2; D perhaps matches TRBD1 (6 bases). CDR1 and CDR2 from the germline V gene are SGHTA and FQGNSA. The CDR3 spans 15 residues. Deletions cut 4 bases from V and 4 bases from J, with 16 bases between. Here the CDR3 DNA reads TGTGCCAGCAGCTCACAGGTACAGGGACCCTATGGCTACACCTTC. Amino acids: CASSSQVQGPYGYTF.

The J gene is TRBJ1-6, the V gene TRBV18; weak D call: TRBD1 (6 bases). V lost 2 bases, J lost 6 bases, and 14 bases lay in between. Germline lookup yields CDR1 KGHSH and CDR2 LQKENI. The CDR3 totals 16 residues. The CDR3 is CASSPLGGAGNSPLHF. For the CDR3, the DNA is TGTGCCAGCTCACCATTGGGGGGCGCGGGTAATTCACCCCTCCACTTT.

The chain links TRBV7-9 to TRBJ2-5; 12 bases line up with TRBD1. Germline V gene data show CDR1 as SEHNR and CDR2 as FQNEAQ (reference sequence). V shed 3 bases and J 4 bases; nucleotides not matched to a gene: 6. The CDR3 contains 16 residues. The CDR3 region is CASSLAGTGGRETQYF. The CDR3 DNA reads TGTGCCAGCAGCTTGGCCGGGACAGGGGGCAGAGAGACCCAGTACTTC.

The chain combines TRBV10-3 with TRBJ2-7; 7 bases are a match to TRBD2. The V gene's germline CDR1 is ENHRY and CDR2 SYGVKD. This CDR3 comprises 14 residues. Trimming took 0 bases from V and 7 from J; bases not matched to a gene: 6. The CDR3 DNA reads TGTGCCATCAGTGAGTCGGGAGGGGATCTTGAGCAGTACTTC. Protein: CAISESGGDLEQYF.

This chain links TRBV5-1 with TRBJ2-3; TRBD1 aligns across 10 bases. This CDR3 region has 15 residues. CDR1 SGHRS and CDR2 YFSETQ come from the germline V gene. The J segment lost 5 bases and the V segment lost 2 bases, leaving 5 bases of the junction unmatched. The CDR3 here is CASSFQTGGRDTQYF. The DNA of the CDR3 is TGCGCCAGCAGCTTTCAGACAGGGGGCAGAGATACGCAGTATTTT.

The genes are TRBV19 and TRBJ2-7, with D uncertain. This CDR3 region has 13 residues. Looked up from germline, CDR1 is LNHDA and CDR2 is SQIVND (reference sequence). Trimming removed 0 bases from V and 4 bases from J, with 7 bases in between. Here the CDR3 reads CASSIDLSYEQYF. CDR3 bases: TGTGCCAGTAGTATAGATCTCTCTTACGAGCAGTACTTC.

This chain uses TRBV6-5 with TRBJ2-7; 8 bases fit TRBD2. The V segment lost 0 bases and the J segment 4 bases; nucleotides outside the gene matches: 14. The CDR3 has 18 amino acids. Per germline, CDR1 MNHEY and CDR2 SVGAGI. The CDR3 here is CASSYSSLGGGGRYEQYF. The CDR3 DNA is TGTGCCAGCAGTTACTCGAGCCTGGGGGGCGGGGGGCGGTACGAGCAGTACTTC.

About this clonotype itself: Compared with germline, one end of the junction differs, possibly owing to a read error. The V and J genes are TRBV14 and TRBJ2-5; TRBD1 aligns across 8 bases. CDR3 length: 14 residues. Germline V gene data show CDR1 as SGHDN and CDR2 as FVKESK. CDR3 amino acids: CASSLQGVQEAQYF. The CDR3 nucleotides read TGTGCCAGCAGTCTACAGGGGGTACAAGAGGCCCAGTACTTC.

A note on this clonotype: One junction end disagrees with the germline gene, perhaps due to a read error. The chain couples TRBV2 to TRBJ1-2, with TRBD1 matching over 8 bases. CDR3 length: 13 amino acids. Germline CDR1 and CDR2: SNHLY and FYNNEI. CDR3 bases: TGTGCCAGCAGTGCCGACAGGGGACATGGCTACACCTTT. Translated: CASSADRGHGYTF.

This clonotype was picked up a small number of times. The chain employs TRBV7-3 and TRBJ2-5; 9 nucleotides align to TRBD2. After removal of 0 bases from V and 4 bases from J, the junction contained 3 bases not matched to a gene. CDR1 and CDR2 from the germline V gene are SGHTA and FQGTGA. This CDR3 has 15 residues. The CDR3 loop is CASSLTSGSGETQYF. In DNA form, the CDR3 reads TGTGCCAGCAGCTTAACTAGCGGGAGTGGAGAGACCCAGTACTTC.

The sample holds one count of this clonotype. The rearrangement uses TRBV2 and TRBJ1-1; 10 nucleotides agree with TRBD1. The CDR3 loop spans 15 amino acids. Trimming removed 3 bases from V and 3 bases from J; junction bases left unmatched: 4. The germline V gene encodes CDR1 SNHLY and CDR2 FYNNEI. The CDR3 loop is CASSEAGTGDTEAFF. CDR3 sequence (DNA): TGTGCCAGCAGTGAGGCCGGGACAGGGGACACTGAAGCTTTCTTT.

The CDR3 spells CSARWDSYEQYF. The CDR3, as DNA: TGCAGTGCTAGATGGGACAGCTACGAGCAGTACTTC. The chain joins TRBV20-1 to TRBJ2-7; the match to TRBD1 covers 7 bases. V was pared by 2 bases and J by 3 bases, with 1 base of the junction left unmatched. Germline V gene data show CDR1 as DFQATT and CDR2 as SNEGSKA (reference sequence). This CDR3 is built from 12 residues.

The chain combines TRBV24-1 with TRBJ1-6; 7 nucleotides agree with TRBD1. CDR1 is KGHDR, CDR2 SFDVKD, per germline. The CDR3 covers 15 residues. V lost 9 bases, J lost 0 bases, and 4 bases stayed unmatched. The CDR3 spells CATADRDSYNSPLHF. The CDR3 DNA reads TGTGCCACCGCTGACAGGGACTCCTATAATTCACCCCTCCACTTT.

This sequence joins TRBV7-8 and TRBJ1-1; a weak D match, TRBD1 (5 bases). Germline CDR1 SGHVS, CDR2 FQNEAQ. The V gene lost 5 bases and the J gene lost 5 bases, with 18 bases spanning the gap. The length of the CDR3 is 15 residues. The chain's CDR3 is CASSPLGGGGTEAFF. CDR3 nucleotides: TGTGCCAGCAGCCCACTTGGGGGGGGGGGGACTGAAGCTTTCTTT.

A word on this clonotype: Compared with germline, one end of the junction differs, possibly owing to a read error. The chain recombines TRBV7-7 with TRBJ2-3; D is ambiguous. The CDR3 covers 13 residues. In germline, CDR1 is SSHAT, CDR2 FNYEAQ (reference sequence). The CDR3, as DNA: TGTGCTAGCAGCTTAGGTTGGGTAGATACGCAGTATTTT. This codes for CASSLGWVDTQYF.

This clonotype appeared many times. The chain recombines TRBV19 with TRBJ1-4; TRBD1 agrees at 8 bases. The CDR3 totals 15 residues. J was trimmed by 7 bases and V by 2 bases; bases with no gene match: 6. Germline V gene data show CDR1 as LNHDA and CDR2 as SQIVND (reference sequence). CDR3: CASSIKSGGGEKLFF. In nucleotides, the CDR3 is TGTGCCAGTAGTATAAAGTCAGGGGGCGGTGAAAAACTGTTTTTT.

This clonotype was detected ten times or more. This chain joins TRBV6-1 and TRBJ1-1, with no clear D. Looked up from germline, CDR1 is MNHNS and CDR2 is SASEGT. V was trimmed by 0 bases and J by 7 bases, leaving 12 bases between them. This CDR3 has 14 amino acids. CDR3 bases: TGTGCCAGCAGTGAAGCTCACAGCACCTATGAAGCTTTCTTT. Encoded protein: CASSEAHSTYEAFF.

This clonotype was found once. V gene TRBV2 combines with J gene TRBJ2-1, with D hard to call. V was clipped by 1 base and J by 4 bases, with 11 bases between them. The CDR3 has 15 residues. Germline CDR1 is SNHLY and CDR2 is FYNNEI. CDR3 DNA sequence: TGTGCCAGCAGTGAAGACAAGAACGGGTACAATGAGCAGTTCTTC. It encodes CASSEDKNGYNEQFF.